This T cell receptor beta chain derives from a study of blood T cells in healthy people across ages. Primed by a sample-barcoded 5' primer and a J-beta primer mix, a second PCR proceeded for about 7 to 11 cycles. In TCRdb, the 5' RACE reads were re-called with MiXCR into one record per CDR3 protein. This repertoire shows 700,000 or so distinct CDR3 sequences, about 43% found once; its top ten account for 25% to 35%. There are 18 residues in the CDR3. Germline lookup yields CDR1 SGHAT and CDR2 FQNNGV. Trimming at V came to 4 bases and at J to 1 base, leaving 14 bases not matched to a gene. This TCR was recovered from an elderly man in good health. The specimen was blood. The V and J genes are TRBV11-2 and TRBJ2-3; 7 bases agree with TRBD2. CDR3 in amino acids: CASSYLGSGDPRTDTQYF. In nucleotides, the CDR3 is TGTGCCAGCAGCTACCTCGGGAGCGGGGACCCCCGCACAGATACGCAGTATTTT.